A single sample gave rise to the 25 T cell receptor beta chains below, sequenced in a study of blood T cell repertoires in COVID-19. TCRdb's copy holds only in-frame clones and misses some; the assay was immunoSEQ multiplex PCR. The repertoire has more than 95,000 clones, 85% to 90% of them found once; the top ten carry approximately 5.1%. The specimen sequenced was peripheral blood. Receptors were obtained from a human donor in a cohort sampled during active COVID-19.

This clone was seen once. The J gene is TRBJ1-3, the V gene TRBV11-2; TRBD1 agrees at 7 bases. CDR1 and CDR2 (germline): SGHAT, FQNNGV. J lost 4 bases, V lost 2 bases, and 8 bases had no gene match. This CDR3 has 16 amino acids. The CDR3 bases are TGTGCCAGCAGCTTAACCCTAGGGGGCATCGGAAACACCATATATTTT. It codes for CASSLTLGGIGNTIYF.

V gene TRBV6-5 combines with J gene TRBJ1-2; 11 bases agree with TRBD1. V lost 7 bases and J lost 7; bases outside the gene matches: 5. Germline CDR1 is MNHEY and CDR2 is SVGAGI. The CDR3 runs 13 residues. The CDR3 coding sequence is TGTGCCAGCAATGGACAGGGGGCCGGTGGCTACACCTTC. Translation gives CASNGQGAGGYTF.

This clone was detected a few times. The CDR3 protein is CASSMETGAGKTQYF. The CDR3 nucleotides are TGTGCCAGCAGTATGGAGACAGGGGCGGGGAAGACCCAGTACTTC. V gene TRBV6-2 or TRBV6-3 combines with J gene TRBJ2-5; 8 positions agree with TRBD1. This CDR3 spans 15 amino acids. Germline V gene data show CDR1 as MNHEY and CDR2 as SVGEGT. The V gene end was trimmed by 5 bases and the J gene end by 6 bases; junction bases not matched to a gene: 11.

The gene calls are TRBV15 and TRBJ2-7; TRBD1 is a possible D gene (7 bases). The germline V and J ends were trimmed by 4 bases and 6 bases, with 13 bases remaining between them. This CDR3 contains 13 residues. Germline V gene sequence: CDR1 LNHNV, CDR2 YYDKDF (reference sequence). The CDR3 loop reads CATSTDRRGEQYF. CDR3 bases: TGTGCCACCAGCACGGACAGGAGGGGCGAGCAGTACTTC.

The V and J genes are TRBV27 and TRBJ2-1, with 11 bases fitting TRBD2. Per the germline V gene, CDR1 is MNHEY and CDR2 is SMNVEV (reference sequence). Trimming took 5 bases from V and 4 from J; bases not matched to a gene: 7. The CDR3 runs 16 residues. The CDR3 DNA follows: TGTGCCAGCAGTCATATAGCGGGAGGGGGTTACAATGAGCAGTTCTTC. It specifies CASSHIAGGGYNEQFF.

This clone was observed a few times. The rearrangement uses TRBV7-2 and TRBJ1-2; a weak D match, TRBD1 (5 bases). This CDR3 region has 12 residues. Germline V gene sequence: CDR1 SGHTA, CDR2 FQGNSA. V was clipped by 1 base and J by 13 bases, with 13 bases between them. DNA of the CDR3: TGTGCCAGCAGCTTAGTTTCTCAGGGAACCACCTTC. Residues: CASSLVSQGTTF.

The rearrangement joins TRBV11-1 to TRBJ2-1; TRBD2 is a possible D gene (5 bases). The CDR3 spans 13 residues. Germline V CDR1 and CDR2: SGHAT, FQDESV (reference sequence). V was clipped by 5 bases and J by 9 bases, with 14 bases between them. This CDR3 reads CASSPRRGSEQFF. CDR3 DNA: TGTGCCAGCAGCCCTAGGCGTGGGAGTGAGCAGTTCTTC.

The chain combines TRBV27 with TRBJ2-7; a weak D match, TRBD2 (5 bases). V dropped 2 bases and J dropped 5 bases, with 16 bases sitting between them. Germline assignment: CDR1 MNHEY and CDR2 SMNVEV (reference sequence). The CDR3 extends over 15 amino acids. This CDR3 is CASSLEGLPRNEQYF. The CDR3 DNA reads TGTGCCAGCAGTTTAGAGGGTCTCCCACGAAACGAGCAGTACTTC.

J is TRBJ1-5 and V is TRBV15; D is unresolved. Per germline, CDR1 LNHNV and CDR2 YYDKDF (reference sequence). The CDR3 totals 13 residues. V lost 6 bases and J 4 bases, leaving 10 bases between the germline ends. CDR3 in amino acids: CATSLTGNQPQHF. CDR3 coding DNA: TGTGCCACCAGTCTAACGGGGAATCAGCCCCAGCATTTT.

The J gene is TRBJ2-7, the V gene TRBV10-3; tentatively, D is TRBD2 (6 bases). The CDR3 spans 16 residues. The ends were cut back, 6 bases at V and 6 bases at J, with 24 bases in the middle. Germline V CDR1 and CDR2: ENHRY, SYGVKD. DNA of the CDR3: TGTGCCATCAGCCCGCCCTTAACTAGCCCCGGCGGCGAGCAGTACTTC. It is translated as CAISPPLTSPGGEQYF.

CDR3 region: CASSQGGTTDTQYF. CDR3 DNA: TGTGCCAGCAGCCAAGGGGGGACTACAGATACGCAGTATTTT. The V call is TRBV3-1 (or the pseudogene TRBV3-2), the J call TRBJ2-3; weak D call: TRBD2 (6 bases). Looked up from germline, CDR1 is LGHDT and CDR2 is YNNKEL (reference sequence). This CDR3 is 14 amino acids long. The V end was cut by 1 base, the J end by 3 bases, with 8 bases between.

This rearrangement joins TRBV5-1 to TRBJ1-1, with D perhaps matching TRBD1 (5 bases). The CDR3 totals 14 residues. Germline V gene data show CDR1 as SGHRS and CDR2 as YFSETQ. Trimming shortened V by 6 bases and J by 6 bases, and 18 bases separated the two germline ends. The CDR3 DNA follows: TGCGCCAGCACCCTTGGGAGGGGCAAACCTGAAGCTTTCTTT. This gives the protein CASTLGRGKPEAFF. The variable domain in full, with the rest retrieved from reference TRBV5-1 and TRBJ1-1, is KAGVTQTPRYLIKTRGQQVTLSCSPISGHRSVSWYQQTPGQGLQFLFEYFSETQRNKGNFPGRFSGRQFSNSRSEMNVSTLELGDSALYLCASTLGRGKPEAFFGQGTRLTVV.

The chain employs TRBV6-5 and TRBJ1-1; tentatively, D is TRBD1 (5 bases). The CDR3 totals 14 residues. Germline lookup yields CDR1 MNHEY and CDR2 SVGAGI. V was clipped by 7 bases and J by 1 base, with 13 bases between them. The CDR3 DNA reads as TGTGCCAGCAAATCCGGGGGAAGGAACACTGAAGCTTTCTTT. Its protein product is CASKSGGRNTEAFF.

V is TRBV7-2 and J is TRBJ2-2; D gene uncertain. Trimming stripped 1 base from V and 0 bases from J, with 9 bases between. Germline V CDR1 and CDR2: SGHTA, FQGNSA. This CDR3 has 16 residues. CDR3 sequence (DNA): TGTGCCAGCAGCTTAGGTTCGAGTCCGAACACCGGGGAGCTGTTTTTT. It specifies CASSLGSSPNTGELFF.

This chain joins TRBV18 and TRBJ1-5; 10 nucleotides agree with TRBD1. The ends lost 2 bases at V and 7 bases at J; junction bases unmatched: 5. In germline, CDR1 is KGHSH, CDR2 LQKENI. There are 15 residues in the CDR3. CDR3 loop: CASSPGTGVRQPQHF. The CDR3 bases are TGTGCCAGCTCACCAGGGACAGGGGTGCGGCAGCCCCAGCATTTT.

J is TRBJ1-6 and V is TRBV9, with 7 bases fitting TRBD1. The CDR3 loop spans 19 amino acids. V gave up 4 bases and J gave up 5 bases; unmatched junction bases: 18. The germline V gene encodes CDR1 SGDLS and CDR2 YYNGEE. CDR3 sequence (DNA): TGTGCCAGCAGCCCGGGAGGGACAGACGTCTTTCTGGATAATTCACCCCTCCACTTT. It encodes CASSPGGTDVFLDNSPLHF.

The CDR3 loop is CASREQFSYNEQFF. DNA of the CDR3: TGTGCCAGCCGCGAGCAATTCTCCTACAATGAGCAGTTCTTC. The chain has TRBV28 and TRBJ2-1, with D unresolved. The CDR3 spans 14 residues. V was shortened by 8 bases and J by 0 bases, with 11 bases between the two germline ends. CDR1 and CDR2 (germline): MDHEN, SYDVKM.

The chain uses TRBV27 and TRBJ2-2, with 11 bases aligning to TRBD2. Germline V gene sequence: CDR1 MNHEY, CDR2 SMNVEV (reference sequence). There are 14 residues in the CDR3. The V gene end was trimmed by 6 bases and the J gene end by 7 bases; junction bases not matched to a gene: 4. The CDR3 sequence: CASSLAGGIGELFF. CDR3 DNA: TGTGCCAGCAGCTTAGCGGGAGGGATCGGGGAGCTGTTTTTT.

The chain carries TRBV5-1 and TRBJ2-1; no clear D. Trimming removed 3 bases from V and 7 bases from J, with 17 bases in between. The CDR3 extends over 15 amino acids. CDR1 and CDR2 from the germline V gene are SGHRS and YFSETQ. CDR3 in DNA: TGCGCCAGCAGCTCCGGGTCGGGTCTGGTTAATGAGCAGTTCTTC. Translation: CASSSGSGLVNEQFF.

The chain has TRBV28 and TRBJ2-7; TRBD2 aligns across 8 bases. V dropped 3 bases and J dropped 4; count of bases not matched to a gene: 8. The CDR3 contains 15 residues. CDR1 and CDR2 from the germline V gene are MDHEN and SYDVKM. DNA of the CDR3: TGTGCCAGCAGTTTCACGGGAGGGCCAGGGTACGAGCAGTACTTC. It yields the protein CASSFTGGPGYEQYF.

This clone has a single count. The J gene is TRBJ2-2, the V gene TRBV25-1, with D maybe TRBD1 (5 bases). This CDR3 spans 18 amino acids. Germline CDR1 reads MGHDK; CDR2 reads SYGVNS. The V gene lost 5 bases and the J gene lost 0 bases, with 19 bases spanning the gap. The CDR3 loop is CASSLYSRDRTNTGELFF. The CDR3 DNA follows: TGTGCCAGCAGTCTTTATAGCCGAGACAGAACGAACACCGGGGAGCTGTTTTTT.

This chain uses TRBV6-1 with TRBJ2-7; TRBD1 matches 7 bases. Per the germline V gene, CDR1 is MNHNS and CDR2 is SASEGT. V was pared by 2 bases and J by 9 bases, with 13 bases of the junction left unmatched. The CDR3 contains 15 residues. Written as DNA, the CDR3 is TGTGCCAGCAGTGAAACCCTCCTGACAGGGAATAGGCAGTACTTC. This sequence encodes CASSETLLTGNRQYF.

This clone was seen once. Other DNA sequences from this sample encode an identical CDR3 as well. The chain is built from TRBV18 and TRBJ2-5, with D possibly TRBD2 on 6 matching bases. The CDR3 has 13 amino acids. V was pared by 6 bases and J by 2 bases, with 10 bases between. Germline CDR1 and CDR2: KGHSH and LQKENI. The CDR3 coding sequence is TGTGCCAGCTCCCCCGGGACTCAAGAGACCCAGTACTTC. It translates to CASSPGTQETQYF.

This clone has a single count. CDR3: CASSAWTGFGYTF. In nucleotides, the CDR3 is TGTGCCAGCAGCGCCTGGACAGGGTTTGGCTACACCTTC. This chain links TRBV28 with TRBJ1-2, with 8 bases identical to TRBD1. Germline CDR1 MDHEN, CDR2 SYDVKM. The V and J ends lost 6 bases and 7 bases, in that order; junction bases with no gene match: 7. The CDR3 consists of 13 residues.

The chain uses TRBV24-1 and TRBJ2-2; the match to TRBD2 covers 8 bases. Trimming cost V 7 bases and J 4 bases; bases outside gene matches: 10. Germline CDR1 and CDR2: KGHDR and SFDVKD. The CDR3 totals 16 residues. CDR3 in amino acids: CATSSGGVRGTGELFF. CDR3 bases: TGTGCCACCAGCTCGGGGGGGGTACGGGGCACCGGGGAGCTGTTTTTT.